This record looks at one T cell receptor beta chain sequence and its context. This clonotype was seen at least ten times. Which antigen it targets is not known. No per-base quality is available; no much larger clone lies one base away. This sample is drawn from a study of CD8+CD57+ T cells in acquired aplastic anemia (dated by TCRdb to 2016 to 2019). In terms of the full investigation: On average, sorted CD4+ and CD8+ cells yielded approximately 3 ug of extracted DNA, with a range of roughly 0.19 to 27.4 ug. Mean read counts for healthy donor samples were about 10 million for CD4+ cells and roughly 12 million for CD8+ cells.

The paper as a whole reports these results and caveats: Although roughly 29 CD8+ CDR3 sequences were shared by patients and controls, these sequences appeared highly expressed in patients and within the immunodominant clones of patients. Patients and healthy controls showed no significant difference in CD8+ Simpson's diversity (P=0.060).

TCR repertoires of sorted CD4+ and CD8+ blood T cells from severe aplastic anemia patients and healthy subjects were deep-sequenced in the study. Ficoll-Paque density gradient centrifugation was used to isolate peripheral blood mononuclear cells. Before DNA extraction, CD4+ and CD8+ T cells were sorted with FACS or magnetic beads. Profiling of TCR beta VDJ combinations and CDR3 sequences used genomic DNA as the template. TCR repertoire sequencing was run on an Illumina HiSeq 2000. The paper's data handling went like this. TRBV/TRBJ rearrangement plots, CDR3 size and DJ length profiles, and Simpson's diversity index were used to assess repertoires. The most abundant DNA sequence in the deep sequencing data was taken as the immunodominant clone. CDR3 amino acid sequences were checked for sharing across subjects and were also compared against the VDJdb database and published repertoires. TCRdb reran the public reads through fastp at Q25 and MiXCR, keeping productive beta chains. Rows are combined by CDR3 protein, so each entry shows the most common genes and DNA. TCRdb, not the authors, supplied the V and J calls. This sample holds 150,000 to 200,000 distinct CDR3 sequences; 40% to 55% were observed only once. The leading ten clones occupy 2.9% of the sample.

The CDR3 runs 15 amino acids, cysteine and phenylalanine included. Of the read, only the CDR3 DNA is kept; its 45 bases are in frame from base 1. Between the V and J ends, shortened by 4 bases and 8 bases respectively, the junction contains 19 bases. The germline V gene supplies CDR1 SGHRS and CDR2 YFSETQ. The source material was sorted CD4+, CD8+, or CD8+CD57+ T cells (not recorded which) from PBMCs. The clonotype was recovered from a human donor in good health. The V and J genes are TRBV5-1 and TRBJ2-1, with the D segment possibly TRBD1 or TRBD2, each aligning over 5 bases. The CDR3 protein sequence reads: CASSRRGDLGDEQFF. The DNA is TGCGCCAGCAGCCGCCGGGGCGACCTGGGGGATGAGCAGTTCTTC.